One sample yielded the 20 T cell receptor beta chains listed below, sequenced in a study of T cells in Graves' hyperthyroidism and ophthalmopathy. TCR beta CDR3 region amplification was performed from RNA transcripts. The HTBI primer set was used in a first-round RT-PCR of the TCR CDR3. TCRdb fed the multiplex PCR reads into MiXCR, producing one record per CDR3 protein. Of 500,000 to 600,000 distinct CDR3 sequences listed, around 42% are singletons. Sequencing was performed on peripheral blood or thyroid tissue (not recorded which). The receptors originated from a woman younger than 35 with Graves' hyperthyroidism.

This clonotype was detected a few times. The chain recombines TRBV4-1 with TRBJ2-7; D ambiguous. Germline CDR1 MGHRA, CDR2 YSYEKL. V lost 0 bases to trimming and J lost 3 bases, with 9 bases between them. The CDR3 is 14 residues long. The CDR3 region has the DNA TGCGCCAGCAGCCAAGAGTCCGTCGGCTACGAGCAGTACTTC. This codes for CASSQESVGYEQYF.

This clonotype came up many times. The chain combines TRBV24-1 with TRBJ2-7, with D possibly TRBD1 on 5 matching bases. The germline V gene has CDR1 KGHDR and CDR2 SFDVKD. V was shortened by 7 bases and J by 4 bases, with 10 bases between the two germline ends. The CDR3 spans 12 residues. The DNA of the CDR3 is TGTGCCACCAGGACAGATCCATACGAGCAGTACTTC. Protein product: CATRTDPYEQYF.

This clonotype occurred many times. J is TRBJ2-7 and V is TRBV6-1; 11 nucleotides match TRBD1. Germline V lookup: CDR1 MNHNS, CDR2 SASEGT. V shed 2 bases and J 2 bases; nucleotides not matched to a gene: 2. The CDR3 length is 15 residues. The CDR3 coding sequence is TGTGCCAGCAGTGAACCGGGACAGGGGGCCTACGAGCAGTACTTC. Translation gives CASSEPGQGAYEQYF.

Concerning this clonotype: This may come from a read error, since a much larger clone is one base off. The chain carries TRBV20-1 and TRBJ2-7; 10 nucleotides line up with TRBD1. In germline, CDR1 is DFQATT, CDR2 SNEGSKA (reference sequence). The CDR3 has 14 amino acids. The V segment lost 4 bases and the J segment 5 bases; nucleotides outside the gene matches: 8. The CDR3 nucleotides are TGCAGTGCTATTGGGACAGGGGAAGGGAACGAGCAGTACTTC. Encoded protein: CSAIGTGEGNEQYF.

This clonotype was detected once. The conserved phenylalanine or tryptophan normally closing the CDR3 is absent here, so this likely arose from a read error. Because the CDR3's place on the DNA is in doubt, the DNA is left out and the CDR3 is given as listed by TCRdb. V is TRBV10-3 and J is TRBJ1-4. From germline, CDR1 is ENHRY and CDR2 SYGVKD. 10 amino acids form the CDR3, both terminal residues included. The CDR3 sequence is CAISGTSGMR.

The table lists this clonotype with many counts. For the CDR3, the DNA is TGCAGCGTTGCCCGTGAAGCGAATGAGCAGTACTTC. Protein product: CSVAREANEQYF. J is TRBJ2-7 and V is TRBV29-1; D is undetermined. The CDR3 runs 12 residues. Looked up from germline, CDR1 is SQVTM and CDR2 is ANQGSEA. The V end lost 4 bases, the J end lost 7 bases, and 14 bases lay between the germline ends.

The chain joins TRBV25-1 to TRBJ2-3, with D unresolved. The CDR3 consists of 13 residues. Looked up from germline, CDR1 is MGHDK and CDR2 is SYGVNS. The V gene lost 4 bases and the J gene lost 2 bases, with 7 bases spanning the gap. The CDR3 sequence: CASSVGDTDTQYF. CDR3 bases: TGTGCCAGCAGTGTTGGGGACACAGATACGCAGTATTTT.

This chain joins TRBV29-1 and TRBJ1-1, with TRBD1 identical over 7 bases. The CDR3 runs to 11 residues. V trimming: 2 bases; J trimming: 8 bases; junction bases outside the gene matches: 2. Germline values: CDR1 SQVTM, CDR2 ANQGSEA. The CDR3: CSVEQGDEAFF. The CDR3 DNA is TGCAGCGTTGAACAGGGGGACGAAGCTTTCTTT.

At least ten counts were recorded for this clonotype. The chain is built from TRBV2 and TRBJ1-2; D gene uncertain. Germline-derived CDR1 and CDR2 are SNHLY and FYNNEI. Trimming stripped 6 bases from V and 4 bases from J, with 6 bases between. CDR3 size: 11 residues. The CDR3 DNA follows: TGTGCCAGCAGACAGAGCTATGGCTACACCTTC. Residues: CASRQSYGYTF.

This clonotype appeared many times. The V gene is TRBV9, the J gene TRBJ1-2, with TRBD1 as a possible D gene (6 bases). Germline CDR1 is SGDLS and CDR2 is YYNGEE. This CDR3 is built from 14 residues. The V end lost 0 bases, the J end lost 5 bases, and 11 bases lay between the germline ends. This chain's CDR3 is CASSVGSGEYGYTF. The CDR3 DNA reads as TGTGCCAGCAGCGTAGGATCAGGGGAGTATGGCTACACCTTC.

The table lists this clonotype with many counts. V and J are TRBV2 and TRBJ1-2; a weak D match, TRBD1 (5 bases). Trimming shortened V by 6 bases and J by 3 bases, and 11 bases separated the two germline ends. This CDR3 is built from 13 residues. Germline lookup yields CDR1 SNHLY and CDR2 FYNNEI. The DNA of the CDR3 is TGTGCCAGCAGCCTAAGGGGAGACTATGGCTACACCTTC. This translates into CASSLRGDYGYTF.

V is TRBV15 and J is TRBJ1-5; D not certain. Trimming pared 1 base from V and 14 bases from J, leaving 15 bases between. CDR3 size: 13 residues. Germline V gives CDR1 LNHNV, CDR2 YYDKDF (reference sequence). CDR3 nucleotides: TGTGCCACCAGCAGAGGAGGGATCGTCAACGAGCATTTT. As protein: CATSRGGIVNEHF.

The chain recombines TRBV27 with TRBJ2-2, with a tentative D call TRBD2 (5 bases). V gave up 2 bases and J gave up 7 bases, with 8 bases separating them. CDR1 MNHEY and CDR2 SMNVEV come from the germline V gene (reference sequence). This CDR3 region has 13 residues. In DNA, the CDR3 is TGTGCCAGCAGTTTAGAGGGTGGCGGGGAGCTGTTTTTT. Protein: CASSLEGGGELFF.

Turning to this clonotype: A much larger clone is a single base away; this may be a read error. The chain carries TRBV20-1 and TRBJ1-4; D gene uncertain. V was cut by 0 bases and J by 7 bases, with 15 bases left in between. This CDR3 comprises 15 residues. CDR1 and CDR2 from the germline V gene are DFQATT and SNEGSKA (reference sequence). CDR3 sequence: CSARDSSRQREKLFF. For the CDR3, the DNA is TGCAGTGCTAGAGATTCTTCCCGCCAGCGTGAAAAACTGTTTTTT.

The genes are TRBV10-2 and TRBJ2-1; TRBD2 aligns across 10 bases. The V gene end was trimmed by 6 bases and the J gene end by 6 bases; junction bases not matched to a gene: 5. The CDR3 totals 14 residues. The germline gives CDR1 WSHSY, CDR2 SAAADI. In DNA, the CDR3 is TGCGCCAGCAGGCTGGCTAGCGGGAGCAATGAGCAGTTCTTC. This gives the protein CASRLASGSNEQFF.

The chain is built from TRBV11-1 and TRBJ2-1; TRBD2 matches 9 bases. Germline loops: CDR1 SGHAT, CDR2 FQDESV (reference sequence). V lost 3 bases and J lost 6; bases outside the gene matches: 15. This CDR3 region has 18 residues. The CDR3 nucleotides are TGTGCCAGCAGCTTGGGCATAGCGGGAGAAGATGGGGGCAATGAGCAGTTCTTC. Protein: CASSLGIAGEDGGNEQFF.

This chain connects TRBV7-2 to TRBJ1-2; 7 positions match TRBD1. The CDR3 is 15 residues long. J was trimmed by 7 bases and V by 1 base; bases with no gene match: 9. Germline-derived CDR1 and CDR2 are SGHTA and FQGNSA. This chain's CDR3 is CASSLGVRQGVGYTF. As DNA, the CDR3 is TGTGCCAGCAGCTTAGGGGTACGACAGGGCGTTGGCTACACCTTC.

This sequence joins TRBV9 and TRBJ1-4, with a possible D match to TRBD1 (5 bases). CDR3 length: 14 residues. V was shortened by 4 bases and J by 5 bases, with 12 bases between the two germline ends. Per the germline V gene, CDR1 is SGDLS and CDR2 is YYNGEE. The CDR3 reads CASSPRDLNEKLFF. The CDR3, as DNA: TGTGCCAGCAGCCCTCGGGACCTAAATGAAAAACTGTTTTTT.

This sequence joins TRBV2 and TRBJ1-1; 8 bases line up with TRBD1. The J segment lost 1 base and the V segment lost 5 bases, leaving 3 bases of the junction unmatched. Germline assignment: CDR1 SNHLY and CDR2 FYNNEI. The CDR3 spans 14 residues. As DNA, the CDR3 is TGTGCCAGCAGTCGGGACAGGAAGAACACTGAAGCTTTCTTT. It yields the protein CASSRDRKNTEAFF.

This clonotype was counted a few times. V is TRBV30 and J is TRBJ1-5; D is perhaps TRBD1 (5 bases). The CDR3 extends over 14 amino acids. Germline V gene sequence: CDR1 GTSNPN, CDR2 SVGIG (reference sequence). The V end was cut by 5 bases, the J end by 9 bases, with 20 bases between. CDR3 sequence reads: CAWSGTELVGPQHF. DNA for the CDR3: TGTGCCTGGTCAGGGACGGAGCTAGTTGGGCCCCAGCATTTT.